This is a list of T cell receptor beta chains from one sample in a study of Graves' ophthalmopathy and Graves' hyperthyroidism. Via MiXCR, TCRdb re-called the multiplex PCR reads, giving one row per CDR3 protein. The sample holds roughly 1.1 million distinct CDR3 sequences, about two fifths seen once. The sequenced material came from peripheral blood or thyroid tissue (not recorded which). These receptors all stem from an adult man with Graves' hyperthyroidism. CDR3s include the opening cysteine and the closing phenylalanine or tryptophan. The order of the fields is J gene, clone size, V gene, D gene, CDR3 protein, CDR3 DNA. A D gene is named only where the DNA matches it firmly. Clone sizes are given selectively: once, few, many, or a class where the clone is expanded.

J gene: TRBJ2-5; clone size: few; V gene: TRBV6-5; D gene: .; CDR3 protein: CASSLAGMTGWETQYF; CDR3 DNA: TGTGCCAGCAGCCTGGCGGGTATGACAGGCTGGGAGACCCAGTACTTC
J gene: TRBJ1-2; clone size: many; V gene: TRBV20-1; D gene: TRBD1; CDR3 protein: CSARTKGAGGNYGYTF; CDR3 DNA: TGCAGTGCTAGAACTAAGGGGGCCGGGGGTAACTATGGCTACACCTTC
J gene: TRBJ2-7; clone size: few; V gene: TRBV7-9; D gene: TRBD1; CDR3 protein: CASGQGQGAGTSYEQYF; CDR3 DNA: TGTGCCAGCGGCCAAGGACAGGGGGCGGGCACCTCCTACGAGCAGTACTTC
J gene: TRBJ1-5; clone size: many; V gene: TRBV10-3; D gene: TRBD1; CDR3 protein: CAIKSGTGNQPQHF; CDR3 DNA: TGTGCCATCAAGTCCGGGACAGGAAATCAGCCCCAGCATTTT
J gene: TRBJ2-7; clone size: many; V gene: TRBV5-1; D gene: TRBD2; CDR3 protein: CASSLLAGVSSYEQYF; CDR3 DNA: TGCGCCAGCAGCTTACTAGCGGGGGTGAGCTCCTACGAGCAGTACTTC
J gene: TRBJ2-2; clone size: .; V gene: TRBV11-2; D gene: .; CDR3 protein: CASSLRADRELFF; CDR3 DNA: TGTGCCAGCAGCTTAAGGGCGGACAGGGAGCTGTTTTTT
J gene: TRBJ2-7; clone size: few; V gene: TRBV4-3; D gene: .; CDR3 protein: CASSQDSGDYYEQYF; CDR3 DNA: TGCGCCAGCAGCCAAGATTCCGGGGATTACTACGAGCAGTACTTC
J gene: TRBJ1-2; clone size: few; V gene: TRBV12-3/TRBV12-4; D gene: .; CDR3 protein: CASSLNQLANYGYTF; CDR3 DNA: TGTGCCAGCAGTTTAAATCAATTGGCTAACTATGGCTACACCTTC
J gene: TRBJ2-7; clone size: few; V gene: TRBV7-9; D gene: TRBD1; CDR3 protein: CASSFGQGQRYEQYF; CDR3 DNA: TGTGCCAGCAGCTTTGGACAGGGACAACGGTACGAGCAGTACTTC
J gene: TRBJ2-5; clone size: .; V gene: TRBV2; D gene: .; CDR3 protein: CASSGGHHAETQYF; CDR3 DNA: TGTGCCAGCAGTGGCGGGCATCACGCAGAGACCCAGTACTTC
J gene: TRBJ2-7; clone size: few; V gene: TRBV7-9; D gene: TRBD1; CDR3 protein: CASSSPIGTAFYEQYF; CDR3 DNA: TGTGCCAGCAGCTCCCCAATCGGGACAGCCTTCTACGAGCAGTACTTC
J gene: TRBJ1-5; clone size: many; V gene: TRBV6-2/TRBV6-3; D gene: .; CDR3 protein: CASSQQTGVNQPQHF; CDR3 DNA: TGTGCCAGCAGTCAACAGACAGGTGTCAATCAGCCCCAGCATTTT
J gene: TRBJ2-7; clone size: .; V gene: TRBV12-3/TRBV12-4; D gene: .; CDR3 protein: CASSLMGGLKYEQYF; CDR3 DNA: TGTGCCAGCAGTTTAATGGGAGGATTGAAGTACGAGCAGTACTTC
J gene: TRBJ2-5; clone size: many; V gene: TRBV2; D gene: .; CDR3 protein: CASTRRIQETQYF; CDR3 DNA: TGTGCCAGCACACGGCGGATCCAAGAGACCCAGTACTTC
J gene: TRBJ2-7; clone size: many; V gene: TRBV2; D gene: TRBD2; CDR3 protein: CASSEAGGAYEQYF; CDR3 DNA: TGTGCCAGCAGTGAGGCGGGAGGAGCCTACGAGCAGTACTTC
J gene: TRBJ2-6; clone size: once; V gene: TRBV7-2; D gene: .; CDR3 protein: CASSLVGGEVADVLTF; CDR3 DNA: TGTGCCAGCAGCTTAGTGGGGGGTGAGGTGGCGGACGTCCTGACTTTC
J gene: TRBJ1-5; clone size: many; V gene: TRBV19; D gene: TRBD1; CDR3 protein: CATTPTGGYINQPQHF; CDR3 DNA: TGTGCCACTACCCCGACAGGGGGGTACATAAATCAGCCCCAGCATTTT
J gene: TRBJ1-2; clone size: .; V gene: TRBV29-1; D gene: TRBD1; CDR3 protein: CSVDSARDRGPMEYFYGYTF; CDR3 DNA: TGCAGCGTTGATTCGGCCCGGGACAGGGGGCCGATGGAGTACTTCTATGGCTACACCTTC
J gene: TRBJ1-3; clone size: few; V gene: TRBV29-1; D gene: .; CDR3 protein: CSAGGTSSGNTIYF; CDR3 DNA: TGCAGCGCGGGGGGAACGAGCTCTGGAAACACCATATATTTT
J gene: TRBJ2-5; clone size: many; V gene: TRBV10-3; D gene: .; CDR3 protein: CAISESGPNTGLQETQYF; CDR3 DNA: TGTGCCATCAGTGAGTCGGGGCCTAATACAGGACTCCAAGAGACCCAGTACTTC
J gene: TRBJ2-7; clone size: few; V gene: TRBV12-3/TRBV12-4; D gene: TRBD1; CDR3 protein: CASTWGTVSYEQYF; CDR3 DNA: TGTGCCAGCACCTGGGGGACAGTCTCCTACGAGCAGTACTTC
J gene: TRBJ2-7; clone size: few; V gene: TRBV28; D gene: TRBD1; CDR3 protein: CASSLNRGGDEQYF; CDR3 DNA: TGTGCCAGCAGTTTGAACAGGGGTGGGGACGAGCAGTACTTC
J gene: TRBJ2-5; clone size: .; V gene: TRBV11-2; D gene: .; CDR3 protein: CASSLGTPVTF; CDR3 DNA: TGTGCCAGCAGCTTAGGGACACCGGTGACCTTC
J gene: TRBJ1-1; clone size: many; V gene: TRBV2; D gene: TRBD1; CDR3 protein: CASSANLQGTAFF; CDR3 DNA: TGTGCCAGCAGTGCGAACTTACAGGGGACCGCTTTCTTT
J gene: TRBJ1-2; clone size: few; V gene: TRBV7-8; D gene: .; CDR3 protein: CASSRGEADGYTF; CDR3 DNA: TGTGCCAGCAGCAGAGGGGAAGCTGATGGCTACACCTTC
J gene: TRBJ1-5; clone size: .; V gene: TRBV7-2; D gene: TRBD1; CDR3 protein: CASSPPRGQVHSNQPQHF; CDR3 DNA: TGTGCCAGTAGTCCCCCGCGGGGACAGGTTCATAGCAATCAGCCCCAGCATTTT